These 32 T cell receptor beta chains were all obtained from the same sample, sequenced in a study of chemoradiotherapy in HPV16-positive cancers. Libraries were prepared by immunoSEQ multiplex PCR; TCRdb keeps only in-frame clonotypes and omits some of them. The sample has 25,000 to 30,000 clones; around 84% are singletons. The sequencing used blood, collected from a patient who underwent chemoradiotherapy. The origin of the receptors is a human donor with HPV-associated anogenital cancer.

The V gene is TRBV25-1, the J gene TRBJ2-1; TRBD2 might be the D (7 bases). V was trimmed by 3 bases and J by 6 bases, leaving 15 bases between them. CDR1 is MGHDK, CDR2 SYGVNS, per germline. The CDR3 extends over 15 amino acids. The CDR3 DNA follows: TGTGCCAGCAGTGACCGGGGGGCCGGGATCAATGAGCAGTTCTTC. It specifies CASSDRGAGINEQFF.

The chain links TRBV11-2 to TRBJ2-3; D unclear. CDR1 and CDR2 (germline): SGHAT, FQNNGV. This CDR3 comprises 13 residues. The V end lost 2 bases, the J end lost 0 bases, and 3 bases lay between the germline ends. CDR3 region: CASSLMSTDTQYF. CDR3 bases: TGTGCCAGCAGCTTAATGAGCACAGATACGCAGTATTTT.

This clone was observed once. The rearrangement joins TRBV15 to TRBJ2-1; 12 bases map to TRBD2. The junction had 8 bases not matched to a gene; V was cut back by 9 bases and J by 5 bases. The CDR3 length is 15 residues. Germline V gene lookup returns CDR1 LNHNV and CDR2 YYDKDF (reference sequence). The CDR3 bases are TGTGCCACTAGTTCCTGGACTAGCGGGGACAATGAGCAGTTCTTC. It encodes CATSSWTSGDNEQFF.

This chain links TRBV2 with TRBJ2-7; TRBD2 is a possible D gene (5 bases). The CDR3 contains 13 residues. Trimming shortened V by 7 bases and J by 0 bases, and 10 bases separated the two germline ends. Germline lookup yields CDR1 SNHLY and CDR2 FYNNEI. CDR3 residues: CASTVAGSYEQYV. The CDR3 DNA reads as TGTGCCAGCACTGTGGCGGGCTCCTACGAGCAGTACGTC.

As DNA, the CDR3 is TGTGCCAGCTCACCGCTAACTAGCGGGGGGACCTACAATGAGCAGTTCTTC. Translated, it gives CASSPLTSGGTYNEQFF. This chain connects TRBV18 to TRBJ2-1, with 12 positions matching TRBD2. The junction had 5 bases not matched to a gene; V was cut back by 3 bases and J by 2 bases. CDR1 KGHSH and CDR2 LQKENI come from the germline V gene. The CDR3 is 17 amino acids.

This clone occurred once. The chain links TRBV2 to TRBJ2-2, with 9 bases that match TRBD2. CDR3 length: 16 residues. Germline-derived CDR1 and CDR2 are SNHLY and FYNNEI. The junction had 11 bases not matched to a gene; V was cut back by 5 bases and J by 7 bases. CDR3 residues: CASSMRRGGGNGELFF. In nucleotides, the CDR3 is TGTGCCAGCAGTATGAGGCGGGGGGGCGGTAACGGGGAGCTGTTTTTT.

The chain carries TRBV5-5 and TRBJ2-1, with D possibly matching TRBD2 (6 bases). Deletions cut 4 bases from V and 6 bases from J, with 14 bases between. The germline V gene has CDR1 SGHKS and CDR2 YYEKEE (reference sequence). This CDR3 contains 14 residues. CDR3 sequence (DNA): TGTGCCAGCAGCGGGGTAGCGGTCCGCAATGAGCAGTTCTTC. Residues: CASSGVAVRNEQFF. The full variable domain, with the rest looked up from reference TRBV5-5 and TRBJ2-1, is DAGVTQSPTHLIKTRGQQVTLRCSPISGHKSVSWYQQVLGQGPQFIFQYYEKEERGRGNFPDRFSARQFPNYSSELNVNALLLGDSALYLCASSGVAVRNEQFFGPGTRLTVL.

V is TRBV29-1 and J is TRBJ1-3; TRBD1 matches at 7 bases. The CDR3 runs to 13 residues. With 6 bases clipped from V and 4 bases from J, the junction kept 6 bases outside the gene matches. CDR1 SQVTM and CDR2 ANQGSEA come from the germline V gene. CDR3 residues: CSVEGTAGNTIYF. The DNA of the CDR3 is TGCAGCGTCGAGGGGACAGCAGGAAACACCATATATTTT. The full variable domain, its missing parts supplied by reference TRBV29-1 and TRBJ1-3, is SAVISQKPSRDICQRGTSLTIQCQVDSQVTMMFWYRQQPGQSLTLIATANQGSEATYESGFVIDKFPISRPNLTFSTLTVSNMSPEDSSIYLCSVEGTAGNTIYFGEGSWLTVV.

The chain couples TRBV5-1 to TRBJ2-2, with 9 bases matching TRBD2. This CDR3 region has 16 residues. The J segment lost 1 base and the V segment lost 6 bases, leaving 7 bases of the junction unmatched. Germline lookup yields CDR1 SGHRS and CDR2 YFSETQ. CDR3 region: CASKPAGGLNTGELFF. The CDR3, as DNA: TGCGCCAGCAAACCAGCGGGGGGTTTGAACACCGGGGAGCTGTTTTTT. The full variable domain, completed using reference TRBV5-1 and TRBJ2-2, is KAGVTQTPRYLIKTRGQQVTLSCSPISGHRSVSWYQQTPGQGLQFLFEYFSETQRNKGNFPGRFSGRQFSNSRSEMNVSTLELGDSALYLCASKPAGGLNTGELFFGEGSRLTVL.

This clone has a single count. The chain couples TRBV5-6 to TRBJ1-1; D is undetermined. The ends were cut back, 6 bases at V and 1 base at J, with 10 bases in the middle. Germline V gene data show CDR1 as SGHDT and CDR2 as YYEEEE. The CDR3 covers 13 residues. The DNA for the CDR3 is TGTGCCAGCAACCACGACGGGAACACTGAAGCTTTCTTT. Translated: CASNHDGNTEAFF.

This clone was observed once. The rearrangement joins TRBV30 to TRBJ1-2, with D possibly being TRBD1 (5 bases). This CDR3 is built from 15 residues. Germline V gives CDR1 GTSNPN, CDR2 SVGIG (reference sequence). V was cut by 1 base and J by 0 bases, with 12 bases left in between. CDR3 residues: CAWSEKGSPNYGYTF. The CDR3 bases are TGTGCCTGGAGTGAGAAGGGGAGCCCTAACTATGGCTACACCTTC.

CDR3 DNA sequence: TGTGCCAGCAGCCCCCAGGGTCGGGAGACCCAGTACTTC. Its translation is CASSPQGRETQYF. The chain links TRBV5-4 to TRBJ2-5; D is perhaps TRBD1 (5 bases). Germline values: CDR1 SGHNT, CDR2 YYREEE (reference sequence). The V and J ends lost 4 bases and 5 bases respectively, with 12 bases between them. This CDR3 region has 13 residues.

V gene TRBV18 combines with J gene TRBJ2-7, with 7 nucleotides matching TRBD1. The CDR3 sequence is 14 residues long. Germline V CDR1 and CDR2: KGHSH, LQKENI. V was pared by 6 bases and J by 0 bases, with 5 bases of the junction left unmatched. The CDR3 protein is CASSQTGSSYEQYV. CDR3 nucleotides: TGTGCCAGCTCGCAGACAGGGTCCTCCTACGAGCAGTACGTC.

The chain recombines TRBV25-1 with TRBJ1-6; D is perhaps TRBD1 (6 bases). The CDR3 consists of 16 residues. In germline, CDR1 is MGHDK, CDR2 SYGVNS. Deletions cut 3 bases from V and 7 bases from J, with 16 bases between. The CDR3 region is CASSEFGGLENSPLHF. CDR3 bases: TGTGCCAGCAGTGAGTTCGGGGGGCTAGAGAATTCACCCCTCCACTTT. Looking up the rest from reference TRBV25-1 and TRBJ1-6 gives the full variable domain: EADIYQTPRYLVIGTGKKITLECSQTMGHDKMYWYQQDPGMELHLIHYSYGVNSTEKGDLSSESTVSRIRTEHFPLTLESARPSHTSQYLCASSEFGGLENSPLHFGNGTRLTVT.

The chain links TRBV11-2 to TRBJ2-1; no reliable D call. V was cut by 8 bases and J by 1 base, with 18 bases left in between. The CDR3 is made up of 16 amino acids. Germline-derived CDR1 and CDR2 are SGHAT and FQNNGV. The CDR3 DNA follows: TGTGCCAGCCACACCGGGCTAGTTGGATCCTACAATGAGCAGTTCTTC. Translation gives CASHTGLVGSYNEQFF.

This clone was picked up one time. The chain recombines TRBV7-9 with TRBJ1-1; D remains unclear. Germline V lookup: CDR1 SEHNR, CDR2 FQNEAQ (reference sequence). Trimming removed 2 bases from V and 5 bases from J, with 9 bases in between. The CDR3 loop spans 13 amino acids. The CDR3 nucleotides read TGTGCCAGCAGCTTAATGGAGAGGACTGAAGCTTTCTTT. Translating gives CASSLMERTEAFF. Variable domain in full (rest from reference TRBV7-9 and TRBJ1-1): DTGVSQNPRHKITKRGQNVTFRCDPISEHNRLYWYRQTLGQGPEFLTYFQNEAQLEKSRLLSDRFSAERPKGSFSTLEIQRTEQGDSAMYLCASSLMERTEAFFGQGTRLTVV.

This clone occurred a few times. The rearrangement links TRBV2 to TRBJ1-3, with D hard to call. The CDR3 length is 14 residues. Trimming cost V 4 bases and J 7 bases, with 14 bases left between them. Germline CDR1 SNHLY, CDR2 FYNNEI. As DNA, the CDR3 is TGTGCCAGCAGTGCCCCCGGGTTAAGCAACACCATATATTTT. Protein sequence: CASSAPGLSNTIYF.

This chain links TRBV11-2 with TRBJ2-5, with TRBD1 as a possible D gene (5 bases). The V gene's germline CDR1 is SGHAT and CDR2 FQNNGV. The V end was cut by 1 base, the J end by 5 bases, with 8 bases between. The CDR3 runs 13 residues. As DNA, the CDR3 is TGTGCCAGCAGCTTAGGGGGCCGGGAGACCCAGTACTTC. Translated, it gives CASSLGGRETQYF.

The chain has TRBV18 and TRBJ2-3; D is possibly TRBD2 (6 bases). The germline V and J ends were trimmed by 3 bases and 2 bases, with 12 bases remaining between them. The CDR3 covers 15 residues. Germline V CDR1 and CDR2: KGHSH, LQKENI. CDR3 nucleotide sequence: TGTGCCAGCTCACCCCGGGACTCCTACACAGATACGCAGTATTTT. Its protein product is CASSPRDSYTDTQYF. The whole variable domain, filled in from reference TRBV18 and TRBJ2-3, reads NAGVMQNPRHLVRRRGQEARLRCSPMKGHSHVYWYRQLPEEGLKFMVYLQKENIIDESGMPKERFSAEFPKEGPSILRIQQVVRGDSAAYFCASSPRDSYTDTQYFGPGTRLTVL.

This sequence joins TRBV5-1 and TRBJ1-6; weak D call: TRBD1 (5 bases). The CDR3 runs to 15 residues. CDR1 SGHRS and CDR2 YFSETQ come from the germline V gene. With 0 bases removed from V and 9 bases from J, the gap between germline ends came to 13 bases. The CDR3 loop reads CASSLGVRAGSPLHF. The CDR3 DNA follows: TGCGCCAGCAGCTTGGGGGTCAGGGCGGGTTCACCCCTCCACTTT.

This clone has only a few counts. The genes are TRBV7-2 and TRBJ2-2; D gene uncertain. The germline V gene encodes CDR1 SGHTA and CDR2 FQGNSA. The ends were cut back, 1 base at V and 4 bases at J, with 4 bases in the middle. The CDR3 totals 13 residues. The CDR3 coding sequence is TGTGCCAGCAGCTTAGATGGCACCGGGGAGCTGTTTTTT. This gives the protein CASSLDGTGELFF. The full variable domain, completed using reference TRBV7-2 and TRBJ2-2, is GAGVSQSPSNKVTEKGKDVELRCDPISGHTALYWYRQSLGQGLEFLIYFQGNSAPDKSGLPSDRFSAERTGGSVSTLTIQRTQQEDSAVYLCASSLDGTGELFFGEGSRLTVL.

Regarding this clone: Compared with germline, one end of the junction differs, possibly owing to a read error. The CDR3 region is CASTQGPGMNTGELFF. CDR3 bases: TGTGCCAGCACCCAAGGGCCAGGGATGAACACCGGGGAGCTGTTTTTT. The rearrangement uses TRBV14 and TRBJ2-2; weak D call: TRBD1 (5 bases). From germline, CDR1 is SGHDN and CDR2 FVKESK. CDR3 size: 16 residues.

The J gene is TRBJ1-1, the V gene TRBV5-1; the D gene is possibly TRBD1 (5 bases). The CDR3 extends over 18 amino acids. V gave up 0 bases and J gave up 1 base, with 19 bases separating them. Germline lookup yields CDR1 SGHRS and CDR2 YFSETQ. For the CDR3, the DNA is TGCGCCAGCAGCTTGGTGGATATGTCAAGGGGCCAGAACACTGAAGCTTTCTTT. The encoded protein is CASSLVDMSRGQNTEAFF.

The chain joins TRBV5-1 to TRBJ1-4; D not certain. V lost 4 bases to trimming and J lost 3 bases, with 19 bases between them. The CDR3 runs 17 residues. The germline gives CDR1 SGHRS, CDR2 YFSETQ. The CDR3 DNA reads as TGCGCCAGCAGCCCCCGGTCGTTCCGGCCGCCTAATGAAAAACTGTTTTTT. This codes for CASSPRSFRPPNEKLFF.

This clone appeared a single time. The J gene is TRBJ2-7, the V gene TRBV6-5; D not certain. This CDR3 has 13 amino acids. V was trimmed by 6 bases and J by 5 bases, leaving 14 bases between them. Germline CDR1 is MNHEY and CDR2 is SVGAGI. The CDR3: CASSDKLPHEQYF. CDR3 DNA: TGTGCCAGCAGCGACAAATTACCCCACGAGCAGTACTTC.

This chain uses TRBV6-5 with TRBJ1-5; no definite D call. The CDR3 is 13 residues long. The V gene lost 3 bases and the J gene lost 3 bases, with 6 bases spanning the gap. CDR1 MNHEY and CDR2 SVGAGI come from the germline V gene. Written as DNA, the CDR3 is TGTGCCAGCAGTTATGGGCACAATCAGCCCCAGCATTTT. Protein: CASSYGHNQPQHF.

This clone showed up just a few times. This rearrangement joins TRBV27 to TRBJ1-1, with unresolved D. The CDR3 totals 10 residues. Per germline, CDR1 MNHEY and CDR2 SMNVEV (reference sequence). CDR3 sequence: CTSRDTEAFF. CDR3 nucleotide sequence: TGTACCTCGAGGGACACTGAAGCTTTCTTT.

The chain joins TRBV2 to TRBJ2-1, with D tentatively TRBD2 (6 bases). Germline V gene data show CDR1 as SNHLY and CDR2 as FYNNEI. The V end lost 7 bases, the J end lost 3 bases, and 22 bases lay between the germline ends. This CDR3 contains 17 residues. CDR3 in amino acids: CASIPRPGAGHYNEQFF. CDR3 bases: TGTGCCAGCATCCCCCGCCCGGGAGCCGGACACTACAATGAGCAGTTCTTC.

The genes are TRBV9 and TRBJ1-3; TRBD1 is a possible D gene (5 bases). The CDR3 runs to 16 residues. Germline CDR1 SGDLS, CDR2 YYNGEE. V gave up 4 bases and J gave up 2 bases, with 16 bases separating them. The CDR3 region is CASSSDPDRPGNTIYF. The DNA of the CDR3 is TGTGCCAGCAGCTCTGATCCTGACAGACCTGGAAACACCATATATTTT. Looking up the rest from reference TRBV9 and TRBJ1-3 gives the full variable domain: DSGVTQTPKHLITATGQRVTLRCSPRSGDLSVYWYQQSLDQGLQFLIQYYNGEERAKGNILERFSAQQFPDLHSELNLSSLELGDSALYFCASSSDPDRPGNTIYFGEGSWLTVV.

This clone was counted only a few times. The gene calls are TRBV11-2 and TRBJ1-1; D not certain. Trimming pared 3 bases from V and 1 base from J, leaving 6 bases between. CDR3 length: 13 residues. CDR1 is SGHAT, CDR2 FQNNGV, per germline. CDR3 nucleotides: TGTGCCAGCAGCTTCGGCGGGAACACTGAAGCTTTCTTT. Amino acid sequence: CASSFGGNTEAFF. The full variable domain, with the rest looked up from reference TRBV11-2 and TRBJ1-1, is EAGVAQSPRYKIIEKRQSVAFWCNPISGHATLYWYQQILGQGPKLLIQFQNNGVVDDSQLPKDRFSAERLKGVDSTLKIQPAKLEDSAVYLCASSFGGNTEAFFGQGTRLTVV.

The V and J genes are TRBV5-4 and TRBJ2-2; D gene ambiguous. CDR3 length equals 15 residues. Between the trimmed V and J ends, which lost 0 bases and 0 bases, there was a span of 6 bases. The germline gives CDR1 SGHNT, CDR2 YYREEE (reference sequence). The CDR3 loop is CASSLGAANTGELFF. The CDR3 nucleotides read TGTGCCAGCAGCTTGGGGGCGGCGAACACCGGGGAGCTGTTTTTT.

The chain carries TRBV5-1 and TRBJ2-1; TRBD2 is a possible D gene (6 bases). This CDR3 is built from 14 residues. The V and J ends lost 0 bases and 10 bases respectively, with 14 bases between them. Germline CDR1 reads SGHRS; CDR2 reads YFSETQ. The CDR3 reads CASSLEGLPGEQFF. The CDR3, as DNA: TGCGCCAGCAGCTTGGAGGGACTCCCTGGGGAGCAGTTCTTC.